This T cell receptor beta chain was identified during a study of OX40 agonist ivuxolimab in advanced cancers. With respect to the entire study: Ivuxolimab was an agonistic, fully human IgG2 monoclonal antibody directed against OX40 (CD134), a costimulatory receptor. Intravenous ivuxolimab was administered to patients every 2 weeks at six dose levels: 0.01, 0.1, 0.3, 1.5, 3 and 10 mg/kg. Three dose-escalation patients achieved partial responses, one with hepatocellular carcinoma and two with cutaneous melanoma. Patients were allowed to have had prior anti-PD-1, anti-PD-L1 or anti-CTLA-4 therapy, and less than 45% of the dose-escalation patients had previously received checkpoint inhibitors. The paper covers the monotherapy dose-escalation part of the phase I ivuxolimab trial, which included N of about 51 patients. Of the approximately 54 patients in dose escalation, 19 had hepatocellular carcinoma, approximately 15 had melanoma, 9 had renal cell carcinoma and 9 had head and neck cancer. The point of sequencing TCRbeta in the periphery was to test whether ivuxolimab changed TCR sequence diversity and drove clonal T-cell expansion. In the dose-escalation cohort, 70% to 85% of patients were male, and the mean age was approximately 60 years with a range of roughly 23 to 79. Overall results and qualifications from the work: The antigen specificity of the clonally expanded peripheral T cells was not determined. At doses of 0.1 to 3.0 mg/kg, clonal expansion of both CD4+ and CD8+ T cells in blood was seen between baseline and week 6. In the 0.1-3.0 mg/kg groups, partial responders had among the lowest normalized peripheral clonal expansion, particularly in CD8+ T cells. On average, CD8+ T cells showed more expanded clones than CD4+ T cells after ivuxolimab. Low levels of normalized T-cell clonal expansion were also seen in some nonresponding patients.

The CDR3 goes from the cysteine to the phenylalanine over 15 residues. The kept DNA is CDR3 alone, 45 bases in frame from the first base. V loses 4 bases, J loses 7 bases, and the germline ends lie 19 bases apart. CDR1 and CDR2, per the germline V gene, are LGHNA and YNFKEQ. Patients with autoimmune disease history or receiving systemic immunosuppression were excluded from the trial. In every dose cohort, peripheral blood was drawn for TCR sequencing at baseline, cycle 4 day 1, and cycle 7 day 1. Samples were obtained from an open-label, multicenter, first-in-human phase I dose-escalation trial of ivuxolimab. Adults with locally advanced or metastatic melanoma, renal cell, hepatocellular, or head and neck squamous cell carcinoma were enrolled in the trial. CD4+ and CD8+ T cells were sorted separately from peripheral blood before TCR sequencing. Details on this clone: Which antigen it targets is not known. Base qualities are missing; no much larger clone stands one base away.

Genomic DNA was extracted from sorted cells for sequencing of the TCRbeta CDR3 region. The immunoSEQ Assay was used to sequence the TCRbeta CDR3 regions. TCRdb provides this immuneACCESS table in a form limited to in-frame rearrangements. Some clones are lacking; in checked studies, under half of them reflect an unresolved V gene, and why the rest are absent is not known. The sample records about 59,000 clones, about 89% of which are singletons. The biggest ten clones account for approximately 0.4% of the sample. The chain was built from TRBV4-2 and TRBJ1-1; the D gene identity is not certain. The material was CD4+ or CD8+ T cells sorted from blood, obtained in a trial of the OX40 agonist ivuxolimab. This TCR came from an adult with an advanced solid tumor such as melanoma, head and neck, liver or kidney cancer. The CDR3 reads CASSPETGPRSEAFF. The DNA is TGTGCCAGCAGCCCTGAAACTGGCCCCAGGAGTGAAGCTTTCTTT.